The 24 T cell receptor beta chains below were found in one sample sequenced in a study of OX40 agonist ivuxolimab in advanced cancers. Produced via immunoSEQ multiplex PCR; TCRdb's table is partial and in-frame only. The table shows tens of thousands of clones, with approximately 80% occurring only once. This material consisted of CD4+ or CD8+ T cells sorted from blood, taken in a trial of the OX40 agonist ivuxolimab. Receptor source: an adult with an advanced solid tumor such as melanoma, head and neck, liver or kidney cancer.

This rearrangement joins TRBV2 to TRBJ2-7; 10 bases are shared with TRBD1. Germline CDR1 SNHLY, CDR2 FYNNEI. Losses at the gene ends were 8 bases for V and 5 bases for J; bases not matched to a gene: 6. The CDR3 is made up of 13 amino acids. The CDR3 loop reads CASEGTGDNEQYF. In DNA form, the CDR3 reads TGTGCCAGCGAGGGGACAGGGGACAACGAGCAGTACTTC. Full variable domain (outside the CDR3, taken from reference TRBV2 and TRBJ2-7): EPEVTQTPSHQVTQMGQEVILRCVPISNHLYFYWYRQILGQKVEFLVSFYNNEISEKSEIFDDQFSVERPDGSNFTLKIRSTKLEDSAMYFCASEGTGDNEQYFGPGTRLTVT.

The chain combines TRBV29-1 with TRBJ2-1; TRBD2 aligns across 10 bases. Trimming cost V 2 bases and J 3 bases; bases outside gene matches: 4. The CDR3 is 15 residues long. CDR1 and CDR2 (germline): SQVTM, ANQGSEA. The CDR3, as DNA: TGCAGCGTTGAAACAGGACTAGCGGTCTACAATGAGCAGTTCTTC. Translated: CSVETGLAVYNEQFF.

The rearrangement links TRBV30 to TRBJ2-1, with unresolved D. The V end lost 0 bases, the J end lost 11 bases, and 14 bases lay between the germline ends. This CDR3 has 13 amino acids. The germline CDR1 and CDR2 sequences are GTSNPN and SVGIG (reference sequence). CDR3 DNA sequence: TGTGCCTGGAGTGTAGATAATGTCGATAAGCAGTTCTTC. Translated: CAWSVDNVDKQFF.

The gene calls are TRBV28 and TRBJ2-3, with 16 nucleotides matching TRBD2. Germline V lookup: CDR1 MDHEN, CDR2 SYDVKM. The V segment lost 5 bases and the J segment 5 bases; nucleotides outside the gene matches: 4. This CDR3 is 16 amino acids long. The CDR3: CASSLGTSGGGDTQYF. In nucleotides, the CDR3 is TGTGCCAGCAGTCTGGGGACTAGCGGGGGGGGAGATACGCAGTATTTT.

The gene calls are TRBV5-5 and TRBJ2-7; tentative D call: TRBD1 (6 bases). The V end lost 0 bases, the J end lost 3 bases, and 10 bases lay between the germline ends. The germline CDR1 and CDR2 sequences are SGHKS and YYEKEE (reference sequence). The CDR3 has 14 residues. As DNA, the CDR3 is TGTGCCAGCAGCTTGGTGGGGGCCGACTACGAGCAGTACTTC. It encodes CASSLVGADYEQYF.

Written as DNA, the CDR3 is TGTGCCAGCAGTTACAGGGACTCCTACGAGCAGTACTTC. Translation gives CASSYRDSYEQYF. V is TRBV28 and J is TRBJ2-7; possibly TRBD1 for D (6 bases). Germline V lookup: CDR1 MDHEN, CDR2 SYDVKM. V was shortened by 4 bases and J by 0 bases, with 7 bases between the two germline ends. This CDR3 is 13 amino acids long.

The chain joins TRBV28 to TRBJ2-7; maybe TRBD2 (5 bases). CDR1 is MDHEN and CDR2 is SYDVKM in the germline V gene. V was cut by 8 bases and J by 2 bases, with 13 bases left in between. This CDR3 has 13 amino acids. The CDR3: CASSPQEAYEQYF. The CDR3 DNA follows: TGTGCCAGCTCCCCCCAGGAGGCCTACGAGCAGTACTTC.

Points on this clone: The germline gene is not matched at one end of the junction; a read error may be the cause. V and J are TRBV7-3 and TRBJ2-1, with 8 nucleotides matching TRBD1. The germline gives CDR1 SGHTA, CDR2 FQGTGA. This CDR3 comprises 12 residues. CDR3 bases: TGTGCCAGCAGCTCTGGACAGGGTCCCCCCCTCTTC. Protein sequence: CASSSGQGPPLF. Drawing the rest from reference TRBV7-3 and TRBJ2-1, the complete variable domain is GAGVSQTPSNKVTEKGKYVELRCDPISGHTALYWYRQSLGQGPEFLIYFQGTGAADDSGLPNDRFFAVRPEGSVSTLKIQRTERGDSAVYLCASSSGQGPPLFGPGTRLTVL.

V gene TRBV7-9 combines with J gene TRBJ2-5, with TRBD2 identical over 11 bases. Losses at the gene ends were 1 base for V and 1 base for J; bases not matched to a gene: 5. The length of the CDR3 is 17 residues. Per germline, CDR1 SEHNR and CDR2 FQNEAQ (reference sequence). In DNA, the CDR3 is TGTGCCAGCAGCTTAGGGACTAGCGGGCTGGTCCAAGAGACCCAGTACTTC. Its translation is CASSLGTSGLVQETQYF.

The V gene is TRBV5-6, the J gene TRBJ2-5; D is ambiguous. CDR3 length equals 15 residues. Germline V gene lookup returns CDR1 SGHDT and CDR2 YYEEEE. V was pared by 0 bases and J by 5 bases, with 14 bases between. The CDR3 protein is CASSLAHEVRETQYF. CDR3 nucleotide sequence: TGTGCCAGCAGCTTGGCTCATGAGGTTCGGGAGACCCAGTACTTC.

This chain connects TRBV4-1 to TRBJ2-1, with 11 bases that match TRBD2. With V trimmed by 4 bases and J by 8 bases, 10 bases remained unmatched. CDR3 length: 16 amino acids. Looked up from germline, CDR1 is MGHRA and CDR2 is YSYEKL. The CDR3 region has the DNA TGCGCCAGCAGCCTTAACCCGACTAGCGGGATACATGAGCAGTTCTTC. Translation: CASSLNPTSGIHEQFF.

This sequence joins TRBV7-3 and TRBJ2-3; 10 positions agree with TRBD2. This CDR3 has 18 residues. Germline loops: CDR1 SGHTA, CDR2 FQGTGA. V lost 2 bases and J lost 2; bases outside the gene matches: 10. CDR3 protein: CASSLSLAGVGVTDTQYF. DNA for the CDR3: TGTGCCAGCAGCTTATCTCTAGCGGGAGTCGGGGTCACAGATACGCAGTATTTT.

The V gene is TRBV7-9, the J gene TRBJ2-3; unclear D gene. The CDR3 contains 13 residues. Trimming removed 5 bases from V and 5 bases from J, with 11 bases in between. Germline values: CDR1 SEHNR, CDR2 FQNEAQ (reference sequence). As DNA, the CDR3 is TGTGCCAGCAGCCCCGAAAACCGAGATACGCAGTATTTT. Translated, it gives CASSPENRDTQYF. Filled out from reference TRBV7-9 and TRBJ2-3, the complete variable domain reads DTGVSQNPRHKITKRGQNVTFRCDPISEHNRLYWYRQTLGQGPEFLTYFQNEAQLEKSRLLSDRFSAERPKGSFSTLEIQRTEQGDSAMYLCASSPENRDTQYFGPGTRLTVL.

This sequence joins TRBV7-9 and TRBJ2-2; D gene unclear. The CDR3 totals 14 residues. The V gene lost 2 bases and the J gene lost 5 bases, with 9 bases spanning the gap. Germline CDR1 SEHNR, CDR2 FQNEAQ (reference sequence). CDR3 in DNA: TGTGCCAGCAGCTTAATTCTGGGAACCGGGGAGCTGTTTTTT. Its protein is CASSLILGTGELFF.

The genes are TRBV9 and TRBJ1-1; 8 positions match TRBD1. CDR1 SGDLS and CDR2 YYNGEE come from the germline V gene. There are 14 residues in the CDR3. J was trimmed by 3 bases and V by 3 bases; bases with no gene match: 4. The CDR3 coding sequence is TGTGCCAGCAGCGAGACAGGGGCGTACACTGAAGCTTTCTTT. This codes for CASSETGAYTEAFF.

The chain couples TRBV6-5 to TRBJ2-7, with D hard to call. CDR1 and CDR2 from the germline V gene are MNHEY and SVGAGI. This CDR3 region has 16 residues. Trimming pared 3 bases from V and 4 bases from J, leaving 19 bases between. The CDR3 spells CASSYGSIGPIYEQYF. The DNA for the CDR3 is TGTGCCAGCAGTTATGGGTCAATCGGTCCCATTTACGAGCAGTACTTC.

The chain is built from TRBV6-5 and TRBJ2-1; TRBD2 is a possible D gene (6 bases). The CDR3 is 14 amino acids. CDR1 and CDR2 from the germline V gene are MNHEY and SVGAGI. V dropped 8 bases and J dropped 6 bases, with 17 bases sitting between them. Here the CDR3 reads CASGGLLGFNEQFF. The CDR3 DNA reads TGTGCCAGCGGGGGACTTTTAGGATTCAATGAGCAGTTCTTC.

CDR3 sequence reads: CASSPAPQRPTYEQYF. The CDR3 nucleotides are TGTGCCAGCAGCCCAGCCCCCCAAAGACCTACCTACGAGCAGTACTTC. The J gene is TRBJ2-7, the V gene TRBV28; D is undetermined. Germline V CDR1 and CDR2: MDHEN, SYDVKM. Trimming shortened V by 6 bases and J by 2 bases, and 20 bases separated the two germline ends. The CDR3 runs to 16 residues.

This clone was counted between two and nine times. The CDR3 is CASASGGPQETQYF. The CDR3 nucleotides read TGTGCCAGCGCTAGCGGGGGCCCTCAAGAGACCCAGTACTTC. The chain has TRBV28 and TRBJ2-5, with 10 bases lining up with TRBD2. The CDR3 consists of 14 residues. The ends lost 8 bases at V and 2 bases at J; junction bases unmatched: 5. Germline V gene data show CDR1 as MDHEN and CDR2 as SYDVKM.

The chain carries TRBV7-3 and TRBJ2-3; D possibly corresponds to TRBD1 (6 bases). The germline V gene encodes CDR1 SGHTA and CDR2 FQGTGA. V lost 4 bases and J lost 0, with 11 bases in between. The CDR3 spans 15 residues. Written as DNA, the CDR3 is TGTGCCAGCAGCTCAACAGGGTGGAGCACAGATACGCAGTATTTT. This codes for CASSSTGWSTDTQYF.

The V gene is TRBV27, the J gene TRBJ1-1, with a weak D call TRBD1 (6 bases). The CDR3 is made up of 14 amino acids. The V gene lost 3 bases and the J gene lost 2 bases, with 10 bases spanning the gap. Germline CDR1 MNHEY, CDR2 SMNVEV (reference sequence). For the CDR3, the DNA is TGTGCCAGCAGTTTTCAGACAGGTAACACTGAAGCTTTCTTT. Its translation is CASSFQTGNTEAFF.

The chain is built from TRBV9 and TRBJ2-7; D remains unclear. The CDR3 loop spans 15 amino acids. Trimming shortened V by 0 bases and J by 2 bases, and 12 bases separated the two germline ends. CDR1 SGDLS and CDR2 YYNGEE come from the germline V gene. The CDR3 reads CASSVAGTEPYEQYF. For the CDR3, the DNA is TGTGCCAGCAGCGTAGCCGGAACGGAGCCCTACGAGCAGTACTTC.

The chain employs TRBV7-9 and TRBJ2-1, with TRBD2 matching 14 bases. The length of the CDR3 is 17 residues. CDR1 SEHNR and CDR2 FQNEAQ come from the germline V gene (reference sequence). V was clipped by 2 bases and J by 6 bases; unmatched bases: 6. CDR3 DNA: TGTGCCAGCAGCTTACCCTTGACTAGCGGGAGGGCCAATGAGCAGTTCTTC. Its protein product is CASSLPLTSGRANEQFF.

This clone is a singleton in its sample. The genes are TRBV9 and TRBJ2-7, with 8 bases identical to TRBD1. Per germline, CDR1 SGDLS and CDR2 YYNGEE. V shed 3 bases and J 6 bases; nucleotides not matched to a gene: 8. CDR3 length: 14 residues. The CDR3 loop is CASSASGQGFEQYF. The CDR3 region has the DNA TGTGCCAGCAGCGCCTCCGGACAGGGATTCGAGCAGTACTTC.